The 25 T cell receptor beta chains in this list originate from one sample, sequenced in a study of T cell responses to AZD1222 COVID-19 vaccine. The protocol was immunoSEQ multiplex PCR, while the TCRdb copy is restricted to in-frame clones and leaves out a portion. This table holds about 170,000 clones, around 91% found once. This sample comprised peripheral blood, obtained on day 0 of AZD1222 vaccination. The receptors originated from an adult in good health.

The table lists this clone with a count of one. Different DNA sequences within this sample yield the same CDR3. The J gene is TRBJ1-1, the V gene TRBV3-1 (or the pseudogene TRBV3-2); weak D call: TRBD1 (5 bases). CDR3 size: 14 residues. Germline CDR1 and CDR2: LGHDT and YNNKEL (reference sequence). V lost 3 bases, J lost 1 base, and 9 bases lay in between. The CDR3 region is CASSQGTGNTEAFF. The CDR3 DNA reads as TGTGCCAGCAGCCAGGGTACAGGGAACACTGAAGCTTTCTTT.

The chain employs TRBV14 and TRBJ2-1; D assignment may be TRBD1 or TRBD2 (7 bases each). V was cut by 4 bases and J by 7 bases, with 11 bases left in between. Germline lookup yields CDR1 SGHDN and CDR2 FVKESK. This CDR3 is built from 13 residues. The CDR3 reads CASSPQGGNEQFF. The CDR3 DNA sequence: TGTGCCAGCAGCCCCCAGGGGGGGAATGAGCAGTTCTTC.

The J gene is TRBJ1-2, the V gene TRBV19; 7 bases align to TRBD1. This CDR3 has 15 residues. V was pared by 5 bases and J by 1 base, with 7 bases of the junction left unmatched. Per the germline V gene, CDR1 is LNHDA and CDR2 is SQIVND (reference sequence). Written as DNA, the CDR3 is TGTGCCAGTAGTGAGGGACAGCGGATTAACTATGGCTACACCTTC. Protein: CASSEGQRINYGYTF.

This sequence joins TRBV7-9 and TRBJ2-5; D is possibly TRBD2 (5 bases). Trimming pared 0 bases from V and 9 bases from J, leaving 11 bases between. The CDR3 loop spans 13 amino acids. Germline values: CDR1 SEHNR, CDR2 FQNEAQ (reference sequence). CDR3 coding DNA: TGTGCCAGCAGCTTAGCTGTGGTGGAGGCCCAGTACTTC. This codes for CASSLAVVEAQYF.

The chain uses TRBV21-1 and TRBJ2-6; the table's D call TRBD1 went unverified against the DNA. TRBV21-1 is listed as a pseudogene. The CDR3 is 19 residues long. CDR3 residues: CASSYTPGQNHSGANVLTF. CDR3 sequence (DNA): TGTGCCAGCAGTTACACTCCGGGACAGAACCACTCTGGGGCCAACGTCCTGACTTTC.

The chain links TRBV7-2 to TRBJ2-7; D is perhaps TRBD2 (5 bases). The CDR3 loop spans 12 amino acids. Germline V gene sequence: CDR1 SGHTA, CDR2 FQGNSA. Trimming took 5 bases from V and 5 from J, leaving 10 bases between them. This chain's CDR3 is CASSVPGNEQYF. In DNA form, the CDR3 reads TGTGCCAGCAGCGTCCCGGGGAACGAGCAGTACTTC.

V is TRBV6-5 and J is TRBJ1-4; 9 bases fit TRBD1. Germline V gene lookup returns CDR1 MNHEY and CDR2 SVGAGI. V shed 6 bases, J shed 3 bases, and the junction held 5 bases outside the gene matches. This CDR3 is 15 amino acids long. The CDR3 DNA reads as TGTGCCAGCAGCACCAGGACAGGGGCTAATGAAAAACTGTTTTTT. Its protein is CASSTRTGANEKLFF.

The chain is built from TRBV7-9 and TRBJ1-1, with a possible D match to TRBD1 (5 bases). The CDR3 totals 17 residues. The germline V and J ends were trimmed by 5 bases and 3 bases, with 22 bases remaining between them. Germline V gene lookup returns CDR1 SEHNR and CDR2 FQNEAQ (reference sequence). The CDR3 nucleotides read TGTGCCAGCAGCCCGCCCCGGGACCGGGCGAGGGACACTGAAGCTTTCTTT. Translation: CASSPPRDRARDTEAFF.

CDR3 loop: CASSLTWSSETQYF. The CDR3 DNA follows: TGTGCCAGCAGCTTAACGTGGTCTTCAGAGACCCAGTACTTC. This sequence joins TRBV13 and TRBJ2-5, with D uncertain. V was shortened by 2 bases and J by 4 bases, with 11 bases between the two germline ends. The germline V gene encodes CDR1 PRHDT and CDR2 FYEKMQ (reference sequence). The CDR3 totals 14 residues.

CDR3: CASSYTASYEQYF. CDR3 in DNA: TGTGCCAGCAGTTACACGGCCTCCTACGAGCAGTACTTC. This rearrangement joins TRBV6-5 to TRBJ2-7, with unresolved D. V was trimmed by 2 bases and J by 0 bases, leaving 5 bases between them. This CDR3 is built from 13 residues. Germline V gives CDR1 MNHEY, CDR2 SVGAGI.

This clone has only a few counts. The chain links TRBV6-2 or TRBV6-3 to TRBJ2-5; TRBD2 matches 7 bases. The J segment lost 0 bases and the V segment lost 2 bases, leaving 3 bases of the junction unmatched. This CDR3 is built from 15 residues. Germline V gene data show CDR1 as MNHEY and CDR2 as SVGEGT. CDR3 DNA: TGTGCCAGCAGTTACGCGGGGGTGCACCAAGAGACCCAGTACTTC. Translated: CASSYAGVHQETQYF.

This clone was found a few times. The V and J genes are TRBV5-4 and TRBJ2-2, with no clear D. The CDR3 sequence is 14 residues long. V gave up 4 bases and J gave up 6 bases, with 13 bases separating them. Germline CDR1 reads SGHNT; CDR2 reads YYREEE (reference sequence). Here the CDR3 reads CASSRTVESGELFF. The CDR3 nucleotides read TGTGCCAGCAGCCGAACCGTCGAGTCCGGGGAGCTGTTTTTT.

Comments on this clone: Other nucleotide sequences from this sample produce the same CDR3. V gene TRBV6-5 combines with J gene TRBJ2-1; TRBD2 agrees at 11 bases. Germline V gene sequence: CDR1 MNHEY, CDR2 SVGAGI. The CDR3 runs 15 residues. V gave up 2 bases and J gave up 5 bases; unmatched junction bases: 2. Written as DNA, the CDR3 is TGTGCCAGCAGTTACGGGACTAGCGGAGACAATGAGCAGTTCTTC. Translating it yields CASSYGTSGDNEQFF.

This sequence joins TRBV27 and TRBJ2-6, with 9 bases that match TRBD1. The CDR3 sequence is 17 residues long. Germline loops: CDR1 MNHEY, CDR2 SMNVEV (reference sequence). The V segment lost 5 bases and the J segment 3 bases; nucleotides outside the gene matches: 8. The CDR3 DNA sequence: TGTGCCAGCAGTGCCAAGGGACAGGGATTTGGGGCCAACGTCCTGACTTTC. Protein sequence: CASSAKGQGFGANVLTF.

The chain combines TRBV6-2 or TRBV6-3 with TRBJ2-1, with D uncertain. V gave up 6 bases and J gave up 9 bases, with 15 bases separating them. There are 13 residues in the CDR3. CDR1 is MNHEY and CDR2 is SVGEGT in the germline V gene. The CDR3 spells CASSLGWLGEQFF. The DNA of the CDR3 is TGTGCCAGCAGCCTCGGGTGGTTGGGTGAGCAGTTCTTC.

V and J are TRBV19 and TRBJ1-2; 8 nucleotides line up with TRBD1. The CDR3 is 12 amino acids. CDR1 and CDR2 (germline): LNHDA, SQIVND (reference sequence). The junction had 5 bases not matched to a gene; V was cut back by 10 bases and J by 4 bases. The CDR3 DNA sequence: TGTGCCACAACCGGGACAGGCTATGGCTACACCTTC. Its translation is CATTGTGYGYTF.

This clone was recorded only once. The chain combines TRBV7-8 with TRBJ2-3; 14 bases match TRBD2. The CDR3 has 22 amino acids. Germline values: CDR1 SGHVS, CDR2 FQNEAQ. V dropped 5 bases and J dropped 6; count of bases not matched to a gene: 25. CDR3 DNA: TGTGCCAGCAGCCCTGACCTTATAGCGACTAGCGGGGGGGCTCCCCCACACGATACGCAGTATTTT. Translated, it gives CASSPDLIATSGGAPPHDTQYF.

This clone was seen just once. This chain links TRBV25-1 with TRBJ1-2; 8 nucleotides align to TRBD1. The CDR3 runs 14 residues. From germline, CDR1 is MGHDK and CDR2 SYGVNS. V lost 6 bases and J lost 8; bases outside the gene matches: 11. The CDR3 reads CASRKQGEGEGYTF. The CDR3 bases are TGTGCCAGCAGAAAACAGGGGGAGGGGGAAGGCTACACCTTC.

This chain connects TRBV6-1 to TRBJ1-2; unclear D gene. CDR3 length equals 12 residues. The V end lost 3 bases, the J end lost 7 bases, and 9 bases lay between the germline ends. Germline-derived CDR1 and CDR2 are MNHNS and SASEGT. CDR3 residues: CASSEDGFGYTF. The CDR3 DNA is TGTGCCAGCAGTGAGGACGGGTTTGGCTACACCTTC.

The chain links TRBV7-2 to TRBJ2-4; weak D call: TRBD1 (5 bases). Per the germline V gene, CDR1 is SGHTA and CDR2 is FQGNSA. The CDR3 is 15 amino acids. The ends were cut back, 5 bases at V and 5 bases at J, with 16 bases in the middle. The CDR3 DNA is TGTGCCAGCAGCCTCCAGGGTGGGTGGGAAAACATTCAGTACTTC. Translating it yields CASSLQGGWENIQYF. Filled out from reference TRBV7-2 and TRBJ2-4, the complete variable domain reads GAGVSQSPSNKVTEKGKDVELRCDPISGHTALYWYRQSLGQGLEFLIYFQGNSAPDKSGLPSDRFSAERTGGSVSTLTIQRTQQEDSAVYLCASSLQGGWENIQYFGAGTRLSVL.

This clone was seen just once. The gene calls are TRBV7-3 and TRBJ2-5, with D perhaps assigned TRBD1 or TRBD2 (5 bases each). Germline V CDR1 and CDR2: SGHTA, FQGTGA. Trimming took 5 bases from V and 5 from J, leaving 15 bases between them. CDR3 size: 14 residues. The CDR3 DNA reads TGTGCCAGCAGCCCTGGGACCCAAACGGAGACCCAGTACTTC. It translates to CASSPGTQTETQYF.

The chain has TRBV10-3 and TRBJ1-5; D call uncertain. The V gene lost 0 bases and the J gene lost 3 bases, with 9 bases spanning the gap. CDR1 ENHRY and CDR2 SYGVKD come from the germline V gene. CDR3 length: 15 amino acids. CDR3 sequence: CAISESGVPNQPQHF. In nucleotides, the CDR3 is TGTGCCATCAGTGAGTCTGGGGTCCCCAATCAGCCCCAGCATTTT.

The chain employs TRBV7-2 and TRBJ2-5; possibly TRBD2 for D (5 bases). Trimming shortened V by 1 base and J by 5 bases, and 11 bases separated the two germline ends. The CDR3 length is 14 residues. Germline lookup yields CDR1 SGHTA and CDR2 FQGNSA. Here the CDR3 reads CASSLGPGSETQYF. Written as DNA, the CDR3 is TGTGCCAGCAGCTTAGGTCCGGGGAGTGAGACCCAGTACTTC.

The chain uses TRBV7-2 and TRBJ1-6, with a tentative D call TRBD1 (5 bases). CDR1 and CDR2 from the germline V gene are SGHTA and FQGNSA. Trimming removed 2 bases at V and 8 bases at J, with 13 bases between. CDR3 length: 15 amino acids. The CDR3 loop reads CASSLSQGAYSPLHF. CDR3 in DNA: TGTGCCAGCAGCTTAAGCCAGGGAGCTTATTCACCCCTCCACTTT.

The rearrangement uses TRBV19 and TRBJ1-4, with D possibly TRBD1 on 6 matching bases. V lost 5 bases and J 0 bases, leaving 13 bases between the germline ends. The CDR3 is 16 amino acids. Germline loops: CDR1 LNHDA, CDR2 SQIVND (reference sequence). CDR3 protein: CASSLKGGATNEKLFF. The CDR3 nucleotides are TGTGCCAGTAGTCTAAAAGGGGGAGCAACTAATGAAAAACTGTTTTTT.